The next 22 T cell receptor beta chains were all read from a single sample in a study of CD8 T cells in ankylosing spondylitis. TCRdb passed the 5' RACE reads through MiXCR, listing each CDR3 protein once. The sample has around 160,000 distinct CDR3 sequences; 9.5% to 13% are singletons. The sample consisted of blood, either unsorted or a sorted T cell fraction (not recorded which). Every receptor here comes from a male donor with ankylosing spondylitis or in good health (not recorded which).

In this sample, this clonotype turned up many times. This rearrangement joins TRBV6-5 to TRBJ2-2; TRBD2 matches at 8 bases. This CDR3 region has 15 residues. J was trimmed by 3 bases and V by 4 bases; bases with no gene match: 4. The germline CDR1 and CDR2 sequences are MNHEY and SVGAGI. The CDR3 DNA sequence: TGTGCCAGCAGTTCCAAGGGACTAGACACCGGGGAGCTGTTTTTT. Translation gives CASSSKGLDTGELFF.

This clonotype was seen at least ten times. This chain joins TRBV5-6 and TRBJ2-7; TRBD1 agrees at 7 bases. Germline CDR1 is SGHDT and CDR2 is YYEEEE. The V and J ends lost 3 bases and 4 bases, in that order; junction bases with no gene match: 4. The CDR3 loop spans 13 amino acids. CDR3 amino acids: CASSSTGRYEQYF. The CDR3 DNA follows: TGTGCCAGCAGCTCGACAGGGAGATACGAGCAGTACTTC. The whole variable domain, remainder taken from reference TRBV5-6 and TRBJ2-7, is DAGVTQSPTHLIKTRGQQVTLRCSPKSGHDTVSWYQQALGQGPQFIFQYYEEEERQRGNFPDRFSGHQFPNYSSELNVNALLLGDSALYLCASSSTGRYEQYFGPGTRLTVT.

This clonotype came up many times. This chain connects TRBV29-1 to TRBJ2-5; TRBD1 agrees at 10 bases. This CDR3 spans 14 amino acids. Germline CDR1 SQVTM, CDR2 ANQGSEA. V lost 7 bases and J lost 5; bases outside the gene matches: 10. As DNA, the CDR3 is TGCAGCGCTTCCGGGACAGGGGTGTGGGAGACCCAGTACTTC. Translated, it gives CSASGTGVWETQYF. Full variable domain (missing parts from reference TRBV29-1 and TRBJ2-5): SAVISQKPSRDICQRGTSLTIQCQVDSQVTMMFWYRQQPGQSLTLIATANQGSEATYESGFVIDKFPISRPNLTFSTLTVSNMSPEDSSIYLCSASGTGVWETQYFGPGTRLLVL.

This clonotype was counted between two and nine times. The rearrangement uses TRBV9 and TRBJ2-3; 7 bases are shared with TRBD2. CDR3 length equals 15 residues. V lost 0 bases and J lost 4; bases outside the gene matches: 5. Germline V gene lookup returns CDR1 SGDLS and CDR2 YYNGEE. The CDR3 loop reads CASSVVWEGADTQYF. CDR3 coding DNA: TGTGCCAGCAGCGTAGTGTGGGAGGGAGCAGATACGCAGTATTTT.

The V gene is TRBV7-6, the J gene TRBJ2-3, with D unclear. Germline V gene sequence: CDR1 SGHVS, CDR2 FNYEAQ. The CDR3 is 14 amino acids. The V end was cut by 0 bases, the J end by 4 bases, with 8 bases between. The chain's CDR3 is CASSLAIGADTQYF. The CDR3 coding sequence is TGTGCCAGCAGCTTAGCAATTGGTGCAGATACGCAGTATTTT.

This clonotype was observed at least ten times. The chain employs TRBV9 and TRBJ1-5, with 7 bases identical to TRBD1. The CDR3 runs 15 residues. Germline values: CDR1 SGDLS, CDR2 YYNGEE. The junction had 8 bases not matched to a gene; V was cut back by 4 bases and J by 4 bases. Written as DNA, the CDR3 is TGTGCCAGCAGCCCGGGGACAGCACTGAATCAGCCCCAGCATTTT. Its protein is CASSPGTALNQPQHF.

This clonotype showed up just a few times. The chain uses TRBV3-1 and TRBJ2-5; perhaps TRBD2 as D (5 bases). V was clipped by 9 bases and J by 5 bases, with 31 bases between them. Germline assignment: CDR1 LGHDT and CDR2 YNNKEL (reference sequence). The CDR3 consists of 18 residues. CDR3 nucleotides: TGTGCCAGAGGAATCGAAGCCATCCGGGGAAAAGTTCTGGAGACCCAGTACTTC. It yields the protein CARGIEAIRGKVLETQYF.

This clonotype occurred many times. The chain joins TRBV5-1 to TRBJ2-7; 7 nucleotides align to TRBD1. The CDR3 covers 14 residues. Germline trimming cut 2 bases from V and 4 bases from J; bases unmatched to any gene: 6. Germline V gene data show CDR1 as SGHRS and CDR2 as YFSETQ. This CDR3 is CASSLQGQSYEQYF. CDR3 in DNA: TGCGCCAGCAGCTTACAGGGGCAGTCTTACGAGCAGTACTTC. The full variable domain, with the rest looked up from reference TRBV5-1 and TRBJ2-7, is KAGVTQTPRYLIKTRGQQVTLSCSPISGHRSVSWYQQTPGQGLQFLFEYFSETQRNKGNFPGRFSGRQFSNSRSEMNVSTLELGDSALYLCASSLQGQSYEQYFGPGTRLTVT.

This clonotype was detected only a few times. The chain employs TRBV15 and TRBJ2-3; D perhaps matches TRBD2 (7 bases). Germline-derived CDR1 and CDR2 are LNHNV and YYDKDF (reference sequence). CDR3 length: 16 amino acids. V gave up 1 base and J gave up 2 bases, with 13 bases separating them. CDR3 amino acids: CATSRVAGAFTDTQYF. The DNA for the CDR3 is TGTGCCACCAGCAGAGTGGCGGGGGCCTTCACAGATACGCAGTATTTT.

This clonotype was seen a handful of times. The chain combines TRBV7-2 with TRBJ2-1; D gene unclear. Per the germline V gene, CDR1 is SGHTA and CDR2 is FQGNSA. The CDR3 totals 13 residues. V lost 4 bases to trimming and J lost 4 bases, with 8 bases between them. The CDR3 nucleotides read TGTGCCAGCAGCTATGCGCGGTACAATGAGCAGTTCTTC. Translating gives CASSYARYNEQFF.

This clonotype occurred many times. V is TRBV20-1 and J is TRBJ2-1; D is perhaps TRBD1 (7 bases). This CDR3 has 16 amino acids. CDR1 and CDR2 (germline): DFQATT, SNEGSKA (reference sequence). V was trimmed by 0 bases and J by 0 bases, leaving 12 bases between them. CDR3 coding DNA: TGCAGTGCTAGAGATCAGGGGGGAGGCTCCTACAATGAGCAGTTCTTC. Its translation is CSARDQGGGSYNEQFF.

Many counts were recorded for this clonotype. This chain's CDR3 is CASSWPGGGLTDTQYF. The CDR3 DNA sequence: TGTGCCAGCAGTTGGCCCGGGGGGGGCCTCACAGATACGCAGTATTTT. The genes are TRBV6-5 and TRBJ2-3; the match to TRBD2 covers 8 bases. Germline V gene sequence: CDR1 MNHEY, CDR2 SVGAGI. Trimming cost V 4 bases and J 2 bases; bases outside gene matches: 8. This CDR3 spans 16 amino acids.

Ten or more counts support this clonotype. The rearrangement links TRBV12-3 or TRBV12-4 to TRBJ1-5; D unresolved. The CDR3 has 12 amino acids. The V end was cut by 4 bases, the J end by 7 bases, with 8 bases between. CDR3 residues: CASSSGGQPQHF. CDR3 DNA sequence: TGTGCCAGCAGTTCGGGCGGCCAGCCCCAGCATTTT.

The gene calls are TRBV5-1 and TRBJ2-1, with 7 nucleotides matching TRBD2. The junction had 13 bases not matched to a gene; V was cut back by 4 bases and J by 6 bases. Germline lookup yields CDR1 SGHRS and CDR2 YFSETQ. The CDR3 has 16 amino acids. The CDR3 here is CASSRDLAGVGNEQFF. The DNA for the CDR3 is TGCGCCAGCAGCCGAGACTTGGCGGGAGTCGGCAATGAGCAGTTCTTC.

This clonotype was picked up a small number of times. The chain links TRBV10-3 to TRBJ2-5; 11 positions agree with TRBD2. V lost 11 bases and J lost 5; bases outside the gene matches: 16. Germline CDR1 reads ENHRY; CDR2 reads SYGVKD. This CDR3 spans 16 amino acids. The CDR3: CASKAVLAGVEETQYF. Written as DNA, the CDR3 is TGTGCCTCTAAGGCGGTACTAGCGGGAGTGGAGGAGACCCAGTACTTC.

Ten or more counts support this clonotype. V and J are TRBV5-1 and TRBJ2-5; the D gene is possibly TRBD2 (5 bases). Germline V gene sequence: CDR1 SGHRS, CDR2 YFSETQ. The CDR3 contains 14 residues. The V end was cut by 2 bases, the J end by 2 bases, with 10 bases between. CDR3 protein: CASSFGMVQETQYF. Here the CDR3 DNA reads TGCGCCAGCAGCTTCGGGATGGTTCAAGAGACCCAGTACTTC.

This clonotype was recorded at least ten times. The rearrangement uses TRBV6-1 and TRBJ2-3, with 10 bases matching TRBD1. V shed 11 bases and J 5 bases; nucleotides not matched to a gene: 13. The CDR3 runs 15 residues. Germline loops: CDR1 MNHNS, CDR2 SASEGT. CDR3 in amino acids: CAGNNPDRGQDTQYF. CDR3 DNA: TGTGCCGGAAATAACCCTGACAGGGGGCAAGATACGCAGTATTTT.

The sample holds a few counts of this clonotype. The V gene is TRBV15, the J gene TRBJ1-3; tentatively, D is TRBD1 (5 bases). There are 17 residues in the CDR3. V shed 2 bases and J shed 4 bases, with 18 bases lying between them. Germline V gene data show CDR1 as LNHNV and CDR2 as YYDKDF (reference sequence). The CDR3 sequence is CATSRQGSFSYGNTIYF. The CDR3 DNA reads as TGTGCCACCAGCAGACAGGGAAGCTTCTCCTACGGAAACACCATATATTTT.

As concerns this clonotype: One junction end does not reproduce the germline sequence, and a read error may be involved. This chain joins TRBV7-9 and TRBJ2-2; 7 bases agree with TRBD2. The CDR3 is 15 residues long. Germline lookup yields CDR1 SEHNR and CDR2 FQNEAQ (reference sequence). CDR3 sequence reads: CASSLSAGATEELFF. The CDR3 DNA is TGTGCCAGCAGCTTATCCGCGGGAGCCACCGAGGAGCTGTTTTTT.

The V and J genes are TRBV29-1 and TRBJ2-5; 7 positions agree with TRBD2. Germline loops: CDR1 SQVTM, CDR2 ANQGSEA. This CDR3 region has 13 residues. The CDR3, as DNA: TGCAGTGCTGGAAGCGGGGCGAGGGAGACCCAGTACTTC. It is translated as CSAGSGARETQYF.

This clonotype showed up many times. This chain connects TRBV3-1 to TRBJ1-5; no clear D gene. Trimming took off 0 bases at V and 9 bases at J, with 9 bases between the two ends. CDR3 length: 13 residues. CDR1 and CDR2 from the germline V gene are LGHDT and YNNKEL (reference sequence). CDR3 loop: CASSQDPSLPQHF. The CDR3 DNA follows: TGTGCCAGCAGCCAAGATCCGTCCTTGCCCCAGCATTTT.

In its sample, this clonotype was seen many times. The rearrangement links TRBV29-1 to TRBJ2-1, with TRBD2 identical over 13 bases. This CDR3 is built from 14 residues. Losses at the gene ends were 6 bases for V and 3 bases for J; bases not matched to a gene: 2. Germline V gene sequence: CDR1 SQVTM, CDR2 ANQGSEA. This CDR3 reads CSVRTSGGYNEQFF. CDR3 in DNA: TGCAGCGTCCGGACTAGCGGGGGCTACAATGAGCAGTTCTTC.